The sequence of this TCR beta chain was determined in a study of blood T cell repertoires in COVID-19. Study at large: The study drew acute and convalescent COVID-19 samples from the United States, Italy and Spain. T cells, B-cell-depleted T cells, or PBMCs supplied cDNA or gDNA.

This clone was found once. This CDR3 spans 15 amino acids. Germline V lookup: CDR1 MNHEY, CDR2 SMNVEV (reference sequence). Trimming pared 1 base from V and 4 bases from J, leaving 13 bases between. Clones were sequenced by immunoSEQ multiplex PCR, and TCRdb holds only the in-frame ones, with some missing. There are 150,000 to 200,000 clones in the sample; about 88% occur only once, and 1.5% to 2% lies in the top ten. The rearrangement uses TRBV27 and TRBJ1-1, with D perhaps matching TRBD1 (5 bases). The sequenced material came from peripheral blood. This sequence was found in a man aged 18 to 30 who had recovered from COVID-19. CDR3 region: CASSLFGGEGTEAFF. The CDR3 DNA is TGTGCCAGCAGTTTATTCGGAGGGGAGGGCACTGAAGCTTTCTTT.